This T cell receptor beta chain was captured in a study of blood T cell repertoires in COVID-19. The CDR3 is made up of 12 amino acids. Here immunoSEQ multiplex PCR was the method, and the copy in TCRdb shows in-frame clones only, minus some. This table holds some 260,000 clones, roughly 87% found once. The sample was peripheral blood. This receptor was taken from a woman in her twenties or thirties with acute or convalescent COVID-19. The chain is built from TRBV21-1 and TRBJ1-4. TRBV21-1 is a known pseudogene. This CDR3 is CATGGVNEKLFF. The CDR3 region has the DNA TGTGCCACTGGGGGGGTTAATGAAAAACTGTTTTTT.